The 3 T cell receptor beta chains below come from one sample, sequenced in a study of T-cell memory formation after mild COVID-19. TCRdb analysed the 5' RACE reads with MiXCR anew, one entry per CDR3 protein. The profile covers approximately 100,000 distinct CDR3 sequences, with around 10% appearing a single time and approximately 39% taken by the ten largest. Sequences were obtained from PBMCs or a T cell subset sorted from them (not recorded which). These receptors were taken from a young man who had mild COVID-19 (a few samples of this study predate the infection). Cell type and time point are not known.

This clonotype was seen a few times. CDR3 nucleotide sequence: TGTGCCAGCAGCCAAGATGCGACGGGAAGCTCCTACGAGCAGTACTTC. This translates into CASSQDATGSSYEQYF. The rearrangement uses TRBV4-2 and TRBJ2-7, with D maybe TRBD2 (5 bases). Between the trimmed V and J ends, which lost 0 bases and 0 bases, there was a span of 12 bases. Per the germline V gene, CDR1 is LGHNA and CDR2 is YNFKEQ. CDR3 length equals 16 residues.

This clonotype was seen more than once but under ten times. This chain connects TRBV24-1 to TRBJ2-7; D gene unclear. CDR1 KGHDR and CDR2 SFDVKD come from the germline V gene. This CDR3 has 14 amino acids. Trimming removed 0 bases at V and 3 bases at J, with 8 bases between. The CDR3 is CATSDLAVLYEQYF. DNA of the CDR3: TGTGCCACCAGTGATTTGGCAGTCCTCTACGAGCAGTACTTC.

The chain carries TRBV4-1 and TRBJ2-5; D call uncertain. The V gene's germline CDR1 is MGHRA and CDR2 YSYEKL. The length of the CDR3 is 12 residues. Trimming shortened V by 1 base and J by 5 bases, and 5 bases separated the two germline ends. The CDR3 sequence: CASSQGSETQYF. CDR3 coding DNA: TGCGCCAGCAGCCAAGGCTCGGAGACCCAGTACTTC.